Below, one TCR beta chain is given with its context. Its antigen is currently unknown. The sample belongs to a study of tumor and adjacent non-tumor tissue in lung cancer. Study summary: Patients were aged roughly 30 to 76, approximately ten men and about 5 women, stage I to III. Approximately 4.2 million productive TCRbeta reads were obtained per sample on average.

A modified ARM-PCR protocol with three rounds of nested PCR amplified TCRbeta. From the multiplex PCR reads, TCRdb called clonotypes with MiXCR, one entry per CDR3 protein. The sample has fewer than 80,000 distinct CDR3 sequences, 55% to 70% seen once; the top ten hold about 12%. Germline V gives CDR1 SQVTM, CDR2 ANQGSEA. The CDR3 has 15 residues. The study, taken as a whole, reports: Tumor tissue had significantly higher TCR diversity than normal lung. Normal lung showed higher cumulative top 100 clone frequency than tumor.

This sample's RNA came from whole unsorted tissue. The chain combines TRBV29-1 with TRBJ2-5, with TRBD1 matching over 10 bases. The sequencing sample was made of lung tumor tissue. This receptor was taken from a woman between 65 and 79 years old with non-small cell lung cancer. The CDR3 loop reads CSARGTGEYRETQYF. The CDR3 DNA reads as TGCAGTGCTAGAGGGACAGGGGAGTACAGAGAGACCCAGTACTTC.